One TCR beta chain is described in this entry. It lacks a known antigen. Base qualities were left out, and no much larger clone turns up one base away. TCR beta VDJ combination and CDR3 sequence profiling used genomic DNA as the template. An Illumina HiSeq 2000 was used for TCR repertoire sequencing. The original methods were these. Repertoire assessment relied on Simpson's diversity index, CDR3 size and DJ length profiles, and TRBV/TRBJ rearrangement plots. The most abundant DNA sequence in the deep sequencing data was defined as the immunodominant clone. CDR3 amino acid sequences were checked for sharing across subjects and were also compared against the VDJdb database and published repertoires. Starting from the raw public reads, TCRdb applied fastp trimming at Q25, assembled clones with MiXCR and retained in-frame beta chains. Entries are consolidated by CDR3 protein sequence, retaining the most common genes and DNA. These V and J calls derive from TCRdb rather than the authors' analysis. This sample comprises fewer than 200,000 distinct CDR3 sequences, roughly 43% of them detected only once. The ten most abundant clones make up around 1.1% of the sample.

Flow cytometry had shown CD8+CD57+ cell expansion in the patients selected for sequencing. Severe acquired aplastic anemia was diagnosed in all patients according to International Study of Aplastic Anemia and Agranulocytosis and Camitta criteria. At the time blood was sampled, none of the patients had received any therapy. In this study, sorted CD4+ and CD8+ T cells from the blood of healthy subjects and of severe aplastic anemia patients had their TCR repertoires deep-sequenced. Patients were enrolled under clinicaltrials.gov protocols 00001620, 01623167, 00001397, 00071045, 00081523 and 00961064 in the USA. Ficoll-Paque density gradient centrifugation was used to isolate peripheral blood mononuclear cells. Before DNA extraction, CD4+ and CD8+ T cells were sorted by FACS or by magnetic beads. This sample is drawn from a study of CD8+CD57+ T cells in acquired aplastic anemia (dated by TCRdb to 2017 to 2018). As for the study more broadly: DNA extracted from sorted CD4+ and CD8+ cells had a mean of roughly 3.3 ug, with a range of about 0.19 to 27.4 ug. A CD8+CD57+ expansion meant a frequency higher than the mean frequency seen in healthy subjects.

Overall study results and their limits: No significant difference in CD8+ Simpson's diversity was found between patients and healthy controls (P=0.060). Although under 35 CD8+ CDR3 sequences were shared by patients and controls, these sequences appeared highly expressed in patients and within the immunodominant clones of patients.

The sequenced sample was sorted CD4+, CD8+, or CD8+CD57+ T cells (not recorded which) from PBMCs. The clonotype was recovered from a human donor with aplastic anemia.

The DNA is as follows: TGCAGCGTTGAAGGGGGCAGGGCTAACTATGGCTACACCTTC. It translates to CSVEGGRANYGYTF. The sequence is built from TRBV29-1 and TRBJ1-2; the D gene is possibly TRBD1, with 5 bases matching. Including the terminal cysteine and phenylalanine, the CDR3 comprises 14 residues. Of all the DNA, just the CDR3 is kept, 42 bases in frame from base 1. The V end loses 1 base and the J end loses 0 bases, and a stretch of 9 bases separates them. CDR1 and CDR2, looked up from the germline V gene, are SQVTM and ANQGSEA.